One and the same sample provided the 2 T cell receptor beta chains below, sequenced in a study of T cells in Graves' hyperthyroidism and ophthalmopathy (dated by TCRdb to between 2018 and 2020). The protocol used for the library was multiplex PCR. Data came from an Illumina HiSeq 2000. TCR beta CDR3 regions were amplified from RNA transcripts. The TCR CDR3 was subjected to a first round of RT-PCR using the HTBI primer set and the Qiagen OneStep RT-PCR kit. The raw public reads went through TCRdb reprocessing: fastp at Q25, MiXCR clone calling, in-frame beta chains kept. Rows are unified per CDR3 protein, each entry keeping the most common DNA and genes. A total of roughly 600,000 distinct CDR3 sequences appear in this sample, 13% to 15% of them only once. The ten largest clones represent roughly an eighth of the sample. The specimen was blood. Source of these receptors: a woman aged 50 to 60 with Graves' ophthalmopathy.

This clonotype occurred many times. The gene calls are TRBV5-1 and TRBJ2-7; D is possibly TRBD1 or TRBD2 (5 bases each). Trimming removed 4 bases at V and 4 bases at J, with 21 bases between. CDR1 and CDR2 from the germline V gene are SGHRS and YFSETQ. The CDR3 is 16 amino acids. This CDR3 reads CASSISPGPVSYEQYF. CDR3 sequence (DNA): TGCGCCAGCAGCATCTCGCCGGGACCCGTATCATACGAGCAGTACTTC.

The chain is built from TRBV29-1 and TRBJ1-1; TRBD1 might be the D (6 bases). CDR1 and CDR2 from the germline V gene are SQVTM and ANQGSEA. The CDR3 consists of 15 residues. V gave up 7 bases and J gave up 0 bases, with 18 bases separating them. The CDR3 DNA follows: TGCAGCGCAAGGACAGAGACCCTAATGAACACTGAAGCTTTCTTT. Translation gives CSARTETLMNTEAFF.